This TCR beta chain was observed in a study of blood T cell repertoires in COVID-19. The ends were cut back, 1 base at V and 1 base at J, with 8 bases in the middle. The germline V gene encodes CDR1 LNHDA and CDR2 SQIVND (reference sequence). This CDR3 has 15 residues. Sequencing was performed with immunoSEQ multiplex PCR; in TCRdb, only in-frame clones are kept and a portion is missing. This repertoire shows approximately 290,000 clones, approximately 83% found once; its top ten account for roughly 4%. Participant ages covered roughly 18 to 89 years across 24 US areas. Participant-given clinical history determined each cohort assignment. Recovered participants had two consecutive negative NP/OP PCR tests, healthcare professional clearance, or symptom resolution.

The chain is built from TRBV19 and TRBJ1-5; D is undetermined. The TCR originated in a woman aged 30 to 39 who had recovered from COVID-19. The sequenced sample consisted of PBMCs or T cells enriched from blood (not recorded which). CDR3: CASSIGGLSNQPQHF. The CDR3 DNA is TGTGCCAGTAGTATAGGAGGGTTGAGCAATCAGCCCCAGCATTTT.